The clone carrying this T cell receptor (beta chain) is a singleton in its sample. The method was immunoSEQ multiplex PCR; TCRdb's version includes in-frame clones alone and lacks a portion of them. The top ten clones hold approximately 7% of a sample with 25,000 to 35,000 clones, more than 80% of them seen once. This record belongs to a study of blood T cell repertoires in COVID-19. V gave up 4 bases and J gave up 9 bases, with 12 bases separating them. CDR1 is LGHDT, CDR2 YNNKEL, per germline (reference sequence). This CDR3 has 12 residues. The rearrangement uses TRBV3-1 (or the pseudogene TRBV3-2) and TRBJ2-5, with D possibly TRBD2 on 5 matching bases. The sample taken for sequencing was peripheral blood. This clonotype was sampled from a human donor in a cohort sampled during active COVID-19. The CDR3 sequence: CASSPPPGAQYF. CDR3 bases: TGTGCCAGCAGCCCGCCCCCCGGGGCCCAGTACTTC.